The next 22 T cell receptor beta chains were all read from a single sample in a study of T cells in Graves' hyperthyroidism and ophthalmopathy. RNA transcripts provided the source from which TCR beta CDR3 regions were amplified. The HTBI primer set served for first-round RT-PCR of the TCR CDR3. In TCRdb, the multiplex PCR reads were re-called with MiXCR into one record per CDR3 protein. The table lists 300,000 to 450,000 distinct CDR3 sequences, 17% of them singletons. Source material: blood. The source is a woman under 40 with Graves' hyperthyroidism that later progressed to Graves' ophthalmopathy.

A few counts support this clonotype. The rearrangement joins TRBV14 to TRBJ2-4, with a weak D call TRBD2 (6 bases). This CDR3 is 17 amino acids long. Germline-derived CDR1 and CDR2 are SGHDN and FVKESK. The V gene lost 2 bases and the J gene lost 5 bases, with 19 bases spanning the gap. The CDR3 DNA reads TGTGCCAGCAGCCAACAAATCGGCGGGATGGGTCAAAACATTCAGTACTTC. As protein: CASSQQIGGMGQNIQYF.

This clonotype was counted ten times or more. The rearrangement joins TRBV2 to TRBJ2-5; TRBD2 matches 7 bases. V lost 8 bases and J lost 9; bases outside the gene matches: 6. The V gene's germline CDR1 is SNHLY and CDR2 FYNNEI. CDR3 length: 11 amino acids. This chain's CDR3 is CASVAGRAQYF. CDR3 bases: TGTGCCAGCGTCGCAGGGAGGGCCCAGTACTTC.

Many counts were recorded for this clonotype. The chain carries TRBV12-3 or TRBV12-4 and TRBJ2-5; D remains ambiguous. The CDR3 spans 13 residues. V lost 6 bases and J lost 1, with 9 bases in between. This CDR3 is CASRGVTQETQYF. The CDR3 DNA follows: TGTGCCAGCAGGGGCGTAACCCAAGAGACCCAGTACTTC.

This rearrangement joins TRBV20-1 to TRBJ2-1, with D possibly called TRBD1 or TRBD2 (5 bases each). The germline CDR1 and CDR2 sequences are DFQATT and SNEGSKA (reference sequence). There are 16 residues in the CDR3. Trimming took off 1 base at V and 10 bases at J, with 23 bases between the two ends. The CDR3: CSARGWVSGTKQEQFF. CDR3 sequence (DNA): TGCAGTGCTAGAGGATGGGTGTCGGGGACCAAGCAGGAGCAGTTCTTC.

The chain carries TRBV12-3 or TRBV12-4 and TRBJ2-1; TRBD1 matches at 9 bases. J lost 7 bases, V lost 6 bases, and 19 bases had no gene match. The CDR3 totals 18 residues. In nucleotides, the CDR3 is TGTGCCAGCAGCAGACTTGACGTTGCCCGGGACAGGGCGAATGAGCAGTTCTTC. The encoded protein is CASSRLDVARDRANEQFF.

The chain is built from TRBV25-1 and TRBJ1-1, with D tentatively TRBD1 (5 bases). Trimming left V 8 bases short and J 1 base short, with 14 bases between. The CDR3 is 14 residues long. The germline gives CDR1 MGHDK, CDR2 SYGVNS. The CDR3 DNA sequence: TGTGCCAGCTCACGACCTGGGGGGAACACTGAAGCTTTCTTT. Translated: CASSRPGGNTEAFF.

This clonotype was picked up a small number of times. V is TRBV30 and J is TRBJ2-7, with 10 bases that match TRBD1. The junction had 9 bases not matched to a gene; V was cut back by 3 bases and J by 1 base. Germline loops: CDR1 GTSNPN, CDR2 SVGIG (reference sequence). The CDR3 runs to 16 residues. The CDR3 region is CAWSGLWGQGSYEQYF. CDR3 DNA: TGTGCCTGGAGCGGCCTGTGGGGACAGGGGTCCTACGAGCAGTACTTC. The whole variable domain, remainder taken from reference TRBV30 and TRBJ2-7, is SQTIHQWPATLVQPVGSPLSLECTVEGTSNPNLYWYRQAAGRGLQLLFYSVGIGQISSEVPQNLSASRPQDRQFILSSKKLLLSDSGFYLCAWSGLWGQGSYEQYFGPGTRLTVT.

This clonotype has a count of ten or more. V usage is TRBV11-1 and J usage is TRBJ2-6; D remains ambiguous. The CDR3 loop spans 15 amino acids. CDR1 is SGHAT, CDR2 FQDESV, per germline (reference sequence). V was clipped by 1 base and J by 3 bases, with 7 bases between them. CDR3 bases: TGTGCCAGCAGCTTAGGTTTTGGTGGGGCCAACGTCCTGACTTTC. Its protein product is CASSLGFGGANVLTF.

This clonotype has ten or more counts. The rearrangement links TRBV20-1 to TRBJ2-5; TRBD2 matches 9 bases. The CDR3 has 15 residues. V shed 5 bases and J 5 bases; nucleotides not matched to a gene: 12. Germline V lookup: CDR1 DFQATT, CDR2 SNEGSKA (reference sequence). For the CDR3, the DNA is TGCAGTGCTCGCGACACCAGCGGGAGGAGCGAGACCCAGTACTTC. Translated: CSARDTSGRSETQYF.

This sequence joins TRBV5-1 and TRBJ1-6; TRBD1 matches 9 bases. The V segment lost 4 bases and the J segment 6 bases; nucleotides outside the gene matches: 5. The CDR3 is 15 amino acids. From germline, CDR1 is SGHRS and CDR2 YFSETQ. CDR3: CASSGTTGGNSPLHF. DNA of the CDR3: TGCGCCAGCAGCGGAACGACAGGGGGTAATTCACCCCTCCACTTT.

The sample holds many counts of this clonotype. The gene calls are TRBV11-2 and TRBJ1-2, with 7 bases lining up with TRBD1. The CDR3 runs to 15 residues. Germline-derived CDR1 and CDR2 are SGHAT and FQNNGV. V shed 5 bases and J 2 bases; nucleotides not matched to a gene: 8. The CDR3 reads CASSPMWTGNYGYTF. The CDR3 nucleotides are TGTGCCAGCAGCCCTATGTGGACAGGCAACTATGGCTACACCTTC.

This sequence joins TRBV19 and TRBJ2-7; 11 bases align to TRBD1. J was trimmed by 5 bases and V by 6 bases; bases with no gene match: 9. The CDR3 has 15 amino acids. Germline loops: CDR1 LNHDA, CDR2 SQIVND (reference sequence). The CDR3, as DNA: TGTGCCAGTAGACGTACCGGGACAGGGGGAGACGAGCAGTACTTC. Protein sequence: CASRRTGTGGDEQYF.

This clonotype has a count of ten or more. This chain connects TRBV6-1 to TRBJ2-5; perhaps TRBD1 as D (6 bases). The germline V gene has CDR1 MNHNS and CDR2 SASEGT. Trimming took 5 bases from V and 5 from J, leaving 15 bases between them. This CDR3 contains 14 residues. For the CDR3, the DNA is TGTGCCAGCAGTCCACAGGGCTATGGGGAGACCCAGTACTTC. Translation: CASSPQGYGETQYF.

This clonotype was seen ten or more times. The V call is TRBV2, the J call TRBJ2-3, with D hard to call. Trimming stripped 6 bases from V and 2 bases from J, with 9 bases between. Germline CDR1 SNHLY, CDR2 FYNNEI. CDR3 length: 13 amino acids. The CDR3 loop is CASRNTYTDTQYF. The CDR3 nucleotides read TGTGCCAGCAGAAACACCTACACAGATACGCAGTATTTT.

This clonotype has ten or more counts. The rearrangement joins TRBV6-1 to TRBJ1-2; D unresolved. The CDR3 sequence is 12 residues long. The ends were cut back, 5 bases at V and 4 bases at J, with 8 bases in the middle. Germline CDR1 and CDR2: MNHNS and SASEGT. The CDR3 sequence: CASSRVPYGYTF. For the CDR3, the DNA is TGTGCCAGCAGTAGGGTTCCCTATGGCTACACCTTC.

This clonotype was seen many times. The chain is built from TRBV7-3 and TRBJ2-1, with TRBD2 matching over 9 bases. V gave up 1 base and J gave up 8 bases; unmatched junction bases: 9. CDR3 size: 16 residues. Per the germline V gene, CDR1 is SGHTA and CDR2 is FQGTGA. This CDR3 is CASSLNISGRSDEQFF. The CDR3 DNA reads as TGTGCCAGCAGCTTAAATATTAGCGGGAGATCTGATGAGCAGTTCTTC.

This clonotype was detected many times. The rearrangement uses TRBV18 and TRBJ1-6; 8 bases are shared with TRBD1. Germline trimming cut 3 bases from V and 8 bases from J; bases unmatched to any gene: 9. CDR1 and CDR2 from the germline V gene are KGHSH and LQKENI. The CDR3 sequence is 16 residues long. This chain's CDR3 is CASSPGQGTLDSPLHF. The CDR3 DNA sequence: TGTGCCAGCTCACCCGGACAGGGAACTTTGGATTCACCCCTCCACTTT.

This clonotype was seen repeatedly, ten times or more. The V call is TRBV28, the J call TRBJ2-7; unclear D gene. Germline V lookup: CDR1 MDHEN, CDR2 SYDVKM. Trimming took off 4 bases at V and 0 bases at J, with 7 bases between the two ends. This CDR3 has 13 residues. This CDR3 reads CASSSERSYEQYF. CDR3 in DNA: TGTGCCAGCAGTTCTGAGCGCTCCTACGAGCAGTACTTC. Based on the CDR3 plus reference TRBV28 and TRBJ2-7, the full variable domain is DVKVTQSSRYLVKRTGEKVFLECVQDMDHENMFWYRQDPGLGLRLIYFSYDVKMKEKGDIPEGYSVSREKKERFSLILESASTNQTSMYLCASSSERSYEQYFGPGTRLTVT.

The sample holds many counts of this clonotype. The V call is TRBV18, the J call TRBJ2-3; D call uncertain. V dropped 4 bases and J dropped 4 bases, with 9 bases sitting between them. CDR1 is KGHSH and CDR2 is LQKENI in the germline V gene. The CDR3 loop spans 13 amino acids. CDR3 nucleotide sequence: TGTGCCAGCTCACACGAGACGGCAGATACGCAGTATTTT. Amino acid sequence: CASSHETADTQYF.

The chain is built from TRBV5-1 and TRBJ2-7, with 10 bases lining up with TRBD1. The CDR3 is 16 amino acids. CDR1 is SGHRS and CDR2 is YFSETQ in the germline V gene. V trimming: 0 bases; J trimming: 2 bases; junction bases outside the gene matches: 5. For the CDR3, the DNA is TGCGCCAGCAGCTTGGAGGGGGGACAGGGGCCCTACGAGCAGTACTTC. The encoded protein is CASSLEGGQGPYEQYF.

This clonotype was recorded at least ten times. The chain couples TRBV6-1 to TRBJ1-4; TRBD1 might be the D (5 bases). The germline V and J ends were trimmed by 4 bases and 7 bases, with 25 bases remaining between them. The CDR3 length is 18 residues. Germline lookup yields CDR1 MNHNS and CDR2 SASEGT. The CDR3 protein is CASSVDRGMAGRFEKLFF. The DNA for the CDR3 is TGTGCCAGCAGTGTCGATCGGGGGATGGCGGGCCGTTTTGAAAAACTGTTTTTT.

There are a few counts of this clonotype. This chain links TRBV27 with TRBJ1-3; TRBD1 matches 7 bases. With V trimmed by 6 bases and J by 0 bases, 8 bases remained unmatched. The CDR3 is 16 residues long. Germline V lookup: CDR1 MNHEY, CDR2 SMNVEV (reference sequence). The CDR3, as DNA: TGTGCCAGCAGACCTCCGGGACAGAGCTCTGGAAACACCATATATTTT. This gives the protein CASRPPGQSSGNTIYF.